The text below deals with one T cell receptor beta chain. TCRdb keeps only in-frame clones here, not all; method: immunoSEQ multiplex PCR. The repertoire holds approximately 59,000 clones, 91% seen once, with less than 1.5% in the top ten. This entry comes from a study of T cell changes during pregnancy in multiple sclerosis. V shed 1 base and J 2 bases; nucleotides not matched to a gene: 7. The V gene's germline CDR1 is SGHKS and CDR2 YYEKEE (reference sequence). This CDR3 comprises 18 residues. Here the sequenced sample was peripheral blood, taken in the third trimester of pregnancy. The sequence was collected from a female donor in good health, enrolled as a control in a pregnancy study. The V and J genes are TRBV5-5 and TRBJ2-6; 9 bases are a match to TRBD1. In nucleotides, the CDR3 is TGTGCCAGCAGCTTGTTTCTACAGGGGGCGGCTGGGGCCAACGTCCTGACTTTC. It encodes CASSLFLQGAAGANVLTF.